This T cell receptor (beta chain) was sequenced during a study of cytomegalovirus exposure and HLA in healthy donors. The CDR3 spans 15 residues. The V gene end was trimmed by 6 bases and the J gene end by 3 bases; junction bases not matched to a gene: 7. From germline, CDR1 is MNHEY and CDR2 SMNVEV (reference sequence). 13 Jbeta primers and 60 Vbeta primers were used for the PCR. TCRdb's table, derived via immunoSEQ multiplex PCR, lists solely in-frame clones and lacks some. This sample has about 180,000 clones, with around 80% found just once. Material for sequencing was PBMCs. This rearrangement joins TRBV27 to TRBJ2-7, with 11 bases identical to TRBD1. The source is a man aged 40-55 years in good health and CMV-seronegative. CDR3: CASRPTGTGGYEQYF. CDR3 bases: TGTGCCAGCAGGCCTACCGGGACAGGGGGCTACGAGCAGTACTTC.